The 27 T cell receptor beta chains reported below all come from one sample, sequenced in a study of cytomegalovirus exposure and HLA in healthy donors. Libraries were prepared by immunoSEQ multiplex PCR; TCRdb keeps only in-frame clonotypes and omits some of them. The sample holds approximately 140,000 clones; approximately 86% are singletons and the top ten take around 10%. What was sequenced was PBMCs. The source of these receptors is a young man in good health and CMV-seropositive.

This clone was seen only a few times. The rearrangement uses TRBV18 and TRBJ1-6, with 9 positions matching TRBD1. From germline, CDR1 is KGHSH and CDR2 LQKENI. Trimming at V came to 5 bases and at J to 13 bases, leaving 9 bases not matched to a gene. The CDR3 spans 14 residues. CDR3 nucleotide sequence: TGTGCCAGCTCAAGCGGACAGGGGATGGTCCCCCTCCACTTT. Its translation: CASSSGQGMVPLHF.

Worth noting for this clone: The sample has other DNA sequences that encode this CDR3 too. This chain joins TRBV6-5 and TRBJ2-7, with D perhaps TRBD2 (5 bases). CDR1 and CDR2 from the germline V gene are MNHEY and SVGAGI. The CDR3 consists of 14 residues. The V gene lost 0 bases and the J gene lost 1 base, with 7 bases spanning the gap. The CDR3 sequence is CASSYSRGSYEQYF. CDR3 nucleotides: TGTGCCAGCAGTTACTCTCGGGGTTCCTACGAGCAGTACTTC.

The CDR3 protein is CASSSGGGSFNTGELFF. DNA of the CDR3: TGTGCCAGCAGCTCGGGCGGAGGGAGTTTTAACACCGGGGAGCTGTTTTTT. The rearrangement joins TRBV7-6 to TRBJ2-2, with D possibly TRBD2 on 6 matching bases. Germline V CDR1 and CDR2: SGHVS, FNYEAQ. Trimming removed 4 bases at V and 2 bases at J, with 17 bases between. CDR3 size: 17 residues.

A word on this clone: Its ends do not fully match the called genes, so a read error is possible. The V and J genes are TRBV7-7 and TRBJ2-1, with TRBD2 matching over 9 bases. The CDR3 consists of 16 residues. Germline values: CDR1 SSHAT, CDR2 FNYEAQ (reference sequence). The CDR3 region has the DNA TGTGCTAGCAGCCCAGAGGTTAGCGGGAGTTTTTATGAGCAGTTCTTC. It codes for CASSPEVSGSFYEQFF.

The chain employs TRBV2 and TRBJ2-5; 14 nucleotides match TRBD2. J gave up 1 base and V 6 bases, and 4 bases lay outside the gene matches. Looked up from germline, CDR1 is SNHLY and CDR2 is FYNNEI. There are 16 residues in the CDR3. The CDR3 loop reads CASRGTSGSPQETQYF. The CDR3 DNA sequence: TGTGCCAGCAGGGGGACTAGCGGGAGTCCCCAAGAGACCCAGTACTTC.

CDR3 DNA: TGTGCCAGCAGTCTAATTCTCAGGGAAAGCAATCAGCCCCAGCATTTT. Translated: CASSLILRESNQPQHF. V gene TRBV2 combines with J gene TRBJ1-5; D is perhaps TRBD1 (5 bases). Trimming removed 5 bases at V and 1 base at J, with 15 bases between. Germline CDR1 is SNHLY and CDR2 is FYNNEI. The CDR3 runs 16 residues.

J is TRBJ2-7 and V is TRBV6-5, with TRBD1 matching 9 bases. With V trimmed by 7 bases and J by 2 bases, 6 bases remained unmatched. This CDR3 has 14 amino acids. CDR1 and CDR2 from the germline V gene are MNHEY and SVGAGI. CDR3 nucleotide sequence: TGTGCCAGCACTGGCCGGGACAGGGCCTACGAGCAGTACTTC. As protein: CASTGRDRAYEQYF.

The CDR3 DNA sequence: TGTGCCAGTGCGGGACAGTTTGGTGTCTACGAGCAGTACTTC. It encodes CASAGQFGVYEQYF. This sequence joins TRBV19 and TRBJ2-7; the D gene is possibly TRBD1 (7 bases). Germline CDR1 LNHDA, CDR2 SQIVND (reference sequence). V was pared by 8 bases and J by 3 bases, with 17 bases between. The length of the CDR3 is 14 residues.

The sample holds one count of this clone. The chain couples TRBV18 to TRBJ1-2, with D maybe TRBD1 (6 bases). The CDR3 is made up of 13 amino acids. With 3 bases removed from V and 6 bases from J, the gap between germline ends came to 11 bases. Germline lookup yields CDR1 KGHSH and CDR2 LQKENI. The CDR3 protein is CASSPPGVDGYTF. CDR3 sequence (DNA): TGTGCCAGCTCACCTCCAGGGGTGGATGGCTACACCTTC.

The chain has TRBV27 and TRBJ2-2; the match to TRBD1 covers 7 bases. Per germline, CDR1 MNHEY and CDR2 SMNVEV (reference sequence). The V segment lost 6 bases and the J segment 2 bases; nucleotides outside the gene matches: 3. The CDR3 is made up of 14 amino acids. The CDR3, as DNA: TGTGCCAGCAGACGGGACAGCAACACCGGGGAGCTGTTTTTT. This codes for CASRRDSNTGELFF.

V is TRBV30 and J is TRBJ2-2; tentative D call: TRBD2 (5 bases). Germline-derived CDR1 and CDR2 are GTSNPN and SVGIG (reference sequence). The CDR3 spans 15 residues. Deletions cut 2 bases from V and 6 bases from J, with 16 bases between. The chain's CDR3 is CAWSKRRPGAGELFF. The DNA for the CDR3 is TGTGCCTGGAGTAAACGGCGTCCCGGGGCCGGGGAGCTGTTTTTT.

This clone was detected only a few times. The chain uses TRBV7-9 and TRBJ2-7; TRBD2 matches at 9 bases. The CDR3 spans 17 residues. Trimming at V came to 5 bases and at J to 3 bases, leaving 14 bases not matched to a gene. Germline V gives CDR1 SEHNR, CDR2 FQNEAQ (reference sequence). The CDR3 sequence is CASSPHSSVAGVYEQYF. Here the CDR3 DNA reads TGTGCCAGCAGCCCCCACTCCAGCGTAGCGGGAGTCTACGAGCAGTACTTC.

The CDR3 loop is CASSPSGEVNEQFF. CDR3 coding DNA: TGTGCCAGCAGCCCTAGCGGGGAGGTCAATGAGCAGTTCTTC. The chain is built from TRBV11-2 and TRBJ2-1; 9 bases agree with TRBD2. Germline V gives CDR1 SGHAT, CDR2 FQNNGV. J lost 6 bases, V lost 5 bases, and 5 bases had no gene match. CDR3 size: 14 residues.

CDR3 DNA sequence: TGTGCCAGCAGCGATCGGACAGGGCCCTACGAGCAGTACTTC. This sequence encodes CASSDRTGPYEQYF. The rearrangement links TRBV7-9 to TRBJ2-7; TRBD1 aligns across 8 bases. Germline CDR1 SEHNR, CDR2 FQNEAQ (reference sequence). The CDR3 runs 14 residues. V shed 5 bases, J shed 2 bases, and the junction held 5 bases outside the gene matches.

In the case of this clone: At one of its ends the junction is not consistent with the germline gene, which may arise from a read error. The genes are TRBV5-6 and TRBJ1-2; D is uncertain. Germline loops: CDR1 SGHDT, CDR2 YYEEEE. The CDR3 loop spans 12 amino acids. The CDR3 region has the DNA TGTGCCAGCAGCTTGGTTCTGGGCCGGCATCTCTTC. It specifies CASSLVLGRHLF. The full variable domain, its missing parts supplied by reference TRBV5-6 and TRBJ1-2, is DAGVTQSPTHLIKTRGQQVTLRCSPKSGHDTVSWYQQALGQGPQFIFQYYEEEERQRGNFPDRFSGHQFPNYSSELNVNALLLGDSALYLCASSLVLGRHLFGSGTRLTVV.

This chain links TRBV10-2 with TRBJ1-2, with no clear D. V dropped 7 bases and J dropped 2 bases, with 8 bases sitting between them. In germline, CDR1 is WSHSY, CDR2 SAAADI. The CDR3 spans 12 residues. Here the CDR3 reads CASIAENYGYTF. Written as DNA, the CDR3 is TGCGCCAGCATAGCCGAAAACTATGGCTACACCTTC.

V is TRBV5-6 and J is TRBJ2-1; 9 positions agree with TRBD1. J was trimmed by 4 bases and V by 0 bases; bases with no gene match: 8. The CDR3 extends over 17 amino acids. Germline V gene sequence: CDR1 SGHDT, CDR2 YYEEEE. CDR3 loop: CASSLVGTGGSYNEQFF. The CDR3 region has the DNA TGTGCCAGCAGCTTGGTGGGCACAGGGGGCTCTTACAATGAGCAGTTCTTC.

The rearrangement uses TRBV9 and TRBJ2-1, with TRBD2 matching 7 bases. With 3 bases clipped from V and 0 bases from J, the junction kept 24 bases outside the gene matches. The CDR3 extends over 22 amino acids. CDR1 and CDR2 (germline): SGDLS, YYNGEE. CDR3 in DNA: TGTGCCAGCAGCGCAATCAGCGGGAATGGGCTGGGGTCCTGGAGCTCCTACAATGAGCAGTTCTTC. Translating gives CASSAISGNGLGSWSSYNEQFF.

The chain recombines TRBV9 with TRBJ2-1, with D tentatively TRBD2 (5 bases). Trimming removed 0 bases at V and 2 bases at J, with 6 bases between. Per the germline V gene, CDR1 is SGDLS and CDR2 is YYNGEE. There are 14 residues in the CDR3. The CDR3 DNA sequence: TGTGCCAGCAGCGTAGAGGGAGCCTACAATGAGCAGTTCTTC. It translates to CASSVEGAYNEQFF.

This clone was seen ten or more times. The J gene is TRBJ2-7, the V gene TRBV7-8, with TRBD1 as a possible D gene (5 bases). The V end was cut by 8 bases, the J end by 3 bases, with 11 bases between. Germline CDR1 SGHVS, CDR2 FQNEAQ. The CDR3 sequence is 12 residues long. The CDR3 DNA is TGTGCCAGCGGGGCAGTAGACTACGAGCAGTACTTC. Amino acid sequence: CASGAVDYEQYF.

The chain combines TRBV6-5 with TRBJ1-1; maybe TRBD1 (5 bases). CDR1 and CDR2 from the germline V gene are MNHEY and SVGAGI. V lost 5 bases, J lost 1 base, and 11 bases lay in between. The length of the CDR3 is 14 residues. The CDR3 is CASSRRTQNTEAFF. The CDR3 DNA reads as TGTGCCAGCAGTAGACGGACACAGAACACTGAAGCTTTCTTT.

The chain recombines TRBV21-1 with TRBJ2-3; the table's D call, TRBD2, was not checked against the DNA. TRBV21-1 is termed a pseudogene. The CDR3 length is 20 residues. As DNA, the CDR3 is TGTGCCAGCAGCCCGCACCTCTTCCTTAGCGGGGGGGCTCTCACAGATACGCAGTATTTT. Encoded protein: CASSPHLFLSGGALTDTQYF.

The genes are TRBV2 and TRBJ2-1; 12 bases align to TRBD1. The V segment lost 6 bases and the J segment 6 bases; nucleotides outside the gene matches: 6. The CDR3 contains 15 residues. From germline, CDR1 is SNHLY and CDR2 FYNNEI. CDR3 sequence reads: CASSQGQGAGNEQFF. CDR3 DNA: TGTGCCAGCAGCCAGGGACAGGGGGCAGGCAATGAGCAGTTCTTC. The whole variable domain, remainder taken from reference TRBV2 and TRBJ2-1, is EPEVTQTPSHQVTQMGQEVILRCVPISNHLYFYWYRQILGQKVEFLVSFYNNEISEKSEIFDDQFSVERPDGSNFTLKIRSTKLEDSAMYFCASSQGQGAGNEQFFGPGTRLTVL.

This rearrangement joins TRBV29-1 to TRBJ2-3; the match to TRBD2 covers 9 bases. J gave up 4 bases and V 6 bases, and 8 bases lay outside the gene matches. Germline assignment: CDR1 SQVTM and CDR2 ANQGSEA. The CDR3 loop spans 14 amino acids. The CDR3 sequence: CSVGLARSSDTQYF. The CDR3 DNA reads as TGCAGCGTCGGACTAGCGCGATCCTCAGATACGCAGTATTTT.

The chain combines TRBV15 with TRBJ2-1; no reliable D call. This CDR3 comprises 11 residues. CDR1 and CDR2 (germline): LNHNV, YYDKDF (reference sequence). Trimming removed 1 base from V and 8 bases from J, with 3 bases in between. CDR3 sequence reads: CATSRVDEQFF. In DNA, the CDR3 is TGTGCCACCAGCAGAGTCGATGAGCAGTTCTTC.

The genes are TRBV30 and TRBJ1-5, with D tentatively TRBD1 (5 bases). V lost 2 bases to trimming and J lost 6 bases, with 11 bases between them. Germline V gene sequence: CDR1 GTSNPN, CDR2 SVGIG (reference sequence). The CDR3 has 13 amino acids. This CDR3 is CAWSSGHGQPQHF. The DNA of the CDR3 is TGTGCCTGGAGTTCAGGGCACGGTCAGCCCCAGCATTTT.

The V and J genes are TRBV5-1 and TRBJ2-7, with D perhaps TRBD1 (7 bases). The germline V gene has CDR1 SGHRS and CDR2 YFSETQ. V lost 3 bases and J 7 bases, leaving 20 bases between the germline ends. This CDR3 spans 15 amino acids. CDR3 nucleotide sequence: TGCGCCAGCAGCTCAAACGTTGGACAGGCGGGGGAGCAGTACTTC. Amino acids: CASSSNVGQAGEQYF.